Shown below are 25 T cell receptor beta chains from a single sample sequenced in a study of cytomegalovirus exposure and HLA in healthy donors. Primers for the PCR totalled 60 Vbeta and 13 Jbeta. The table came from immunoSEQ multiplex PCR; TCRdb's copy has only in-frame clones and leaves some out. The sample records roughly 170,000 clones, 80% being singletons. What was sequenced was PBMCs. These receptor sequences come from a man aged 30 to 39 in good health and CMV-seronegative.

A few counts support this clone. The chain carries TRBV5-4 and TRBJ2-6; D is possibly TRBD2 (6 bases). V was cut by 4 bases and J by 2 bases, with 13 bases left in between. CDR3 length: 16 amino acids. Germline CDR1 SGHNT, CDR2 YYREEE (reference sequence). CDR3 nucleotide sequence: TGTGCCAGCAGCGCGGGACCACCTGCTGGGGCCAACGTCCTGACTTTC. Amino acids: CASSAGPPAGANVLTF.

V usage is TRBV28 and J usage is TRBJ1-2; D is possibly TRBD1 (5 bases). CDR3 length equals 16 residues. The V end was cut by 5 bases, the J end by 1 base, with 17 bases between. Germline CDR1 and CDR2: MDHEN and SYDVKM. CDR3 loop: CASSPQGVMVNYGYTF. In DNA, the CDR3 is TGTGCCAGCAGTCCCCAAGGGGTAATGGTTAACTATGGCTACACCTTC.

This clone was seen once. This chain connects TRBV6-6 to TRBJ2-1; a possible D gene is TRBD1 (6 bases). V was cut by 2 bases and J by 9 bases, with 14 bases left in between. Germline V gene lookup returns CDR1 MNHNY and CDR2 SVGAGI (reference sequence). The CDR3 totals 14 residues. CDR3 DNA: TGTGCCAGCAGTTACCGCCCAGGGGCTGGTGAGCAGTTCTTC. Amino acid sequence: CASSYRPGAGEQFF.

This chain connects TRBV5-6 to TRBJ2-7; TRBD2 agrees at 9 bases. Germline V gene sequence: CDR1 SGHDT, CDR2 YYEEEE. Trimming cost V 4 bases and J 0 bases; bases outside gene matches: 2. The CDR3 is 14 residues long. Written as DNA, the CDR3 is TGTGCCAGCAGCCTTAGCGGGAGCTCCTACGAGCAGTACTTC. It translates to CASSLSGSSYEQYF.

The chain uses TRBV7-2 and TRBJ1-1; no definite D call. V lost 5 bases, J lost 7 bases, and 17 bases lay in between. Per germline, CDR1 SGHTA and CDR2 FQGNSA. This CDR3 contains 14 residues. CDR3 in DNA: TGTGCCAGCAGCCCCCAGGCCCTGGAGGGTGAAGCTTTCTTT. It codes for CASSPQALEGEAFF.

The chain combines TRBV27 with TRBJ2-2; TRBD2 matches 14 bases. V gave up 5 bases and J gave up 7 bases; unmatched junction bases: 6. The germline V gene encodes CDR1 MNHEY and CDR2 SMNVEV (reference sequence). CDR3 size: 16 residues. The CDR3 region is CASSRPGLAGVGELFF. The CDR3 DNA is TGTGCCAGCAGTCGACCGGGACTAGCGGGAGTCGGGGAGCTGTTTTTT.

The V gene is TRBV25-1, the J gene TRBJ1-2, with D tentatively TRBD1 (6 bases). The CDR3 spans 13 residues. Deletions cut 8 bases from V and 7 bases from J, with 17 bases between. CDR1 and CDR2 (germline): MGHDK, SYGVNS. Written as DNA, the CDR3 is TGTGCCAGCGAAGGGGCAGGGGTGGGTGGCTACACCTTC. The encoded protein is CASEGAGVGGYTF.

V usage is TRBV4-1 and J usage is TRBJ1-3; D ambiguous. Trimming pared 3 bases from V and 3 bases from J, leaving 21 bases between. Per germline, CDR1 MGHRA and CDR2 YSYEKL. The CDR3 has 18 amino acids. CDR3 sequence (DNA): TGCGCCAGCAGCCAGCCGGGGTTGAGGGCGACGGATGGAAACACCATATATTTT. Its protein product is CASSQPGLRATDGNTIYF.

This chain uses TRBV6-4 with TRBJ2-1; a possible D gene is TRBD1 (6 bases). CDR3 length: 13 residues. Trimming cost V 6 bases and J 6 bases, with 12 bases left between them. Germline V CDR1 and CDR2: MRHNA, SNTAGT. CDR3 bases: TGTGCCAGCAGGAAAACAGGGTCCAATGAGCAGTTCTTC. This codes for CASRKTGSNEQFF.

In DNA form, the CDR3 reads TGTGCCAGCAGTGCACGGTCTACTAGCAGGTCGAATGAGCAGTTCTTC. Its protein product is CASSARSTSRSNEQFF. This rearrangement joins TRBV2 to TRBJ2-1; D possibly corresponds to TRBD2 (6 bases). Germline assignment: CDR1 SNHLY and CDR2 FYNNEI. CDR3 size: 16 residues. Trimming left V 4 bases short and J 7 bases short, with 20 bases between.

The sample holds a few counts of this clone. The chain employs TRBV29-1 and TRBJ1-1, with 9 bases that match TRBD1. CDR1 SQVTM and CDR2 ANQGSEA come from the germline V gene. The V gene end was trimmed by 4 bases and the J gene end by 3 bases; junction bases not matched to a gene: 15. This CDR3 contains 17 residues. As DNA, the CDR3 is TGCAGCGTTGGCGGGCCCCTGGCGGGACAGGGCCACACTGAAGCTTTCTTT. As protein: CSVGGPLAGQGHTEAFF.

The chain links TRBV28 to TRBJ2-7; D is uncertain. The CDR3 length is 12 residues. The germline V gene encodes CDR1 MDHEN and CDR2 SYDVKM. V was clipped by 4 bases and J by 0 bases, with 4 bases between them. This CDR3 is CASSSYSYEQYF. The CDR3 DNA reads TGTGCCAGCAGTTCCTACTCCTACGAGCAGTACTTC. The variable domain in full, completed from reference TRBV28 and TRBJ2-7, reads DVKVTQSSRYLVKRTGEKVFLECVQDMDHENMFWYRQDPGLGLRLIYFSYDVKMKEKGDIPEGYSVSREKKERFSLILESASTNQTSMYLCASSSYSYEQYFGPGTRLTVT.

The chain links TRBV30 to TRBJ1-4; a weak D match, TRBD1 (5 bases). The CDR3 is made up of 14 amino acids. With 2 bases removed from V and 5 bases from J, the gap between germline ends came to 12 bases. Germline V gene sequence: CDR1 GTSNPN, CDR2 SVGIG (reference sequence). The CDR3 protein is CAWSRGGGNEKLFF. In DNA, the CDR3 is TGTGCCTGGAGTCGGGGGGGTGGGAATGAAAAACTGTTTTTT.

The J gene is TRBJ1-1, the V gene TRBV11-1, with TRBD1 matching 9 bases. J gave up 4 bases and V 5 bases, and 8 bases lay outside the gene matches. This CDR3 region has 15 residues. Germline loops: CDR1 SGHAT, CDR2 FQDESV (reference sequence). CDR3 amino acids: CASSLQGAGRTEAFF. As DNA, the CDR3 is TGTGCCAGCAGCCTACAGGGGGCGGGACGCACTGAAGCTTTCTTT.

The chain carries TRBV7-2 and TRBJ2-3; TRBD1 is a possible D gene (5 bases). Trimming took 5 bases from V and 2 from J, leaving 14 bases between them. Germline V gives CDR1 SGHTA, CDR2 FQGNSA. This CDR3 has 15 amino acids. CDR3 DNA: TGTGCCAGCAGCCTAGAGACAGCCTCCACAGATACGCAGTATTTT. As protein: CASSLETASTDTQYF.

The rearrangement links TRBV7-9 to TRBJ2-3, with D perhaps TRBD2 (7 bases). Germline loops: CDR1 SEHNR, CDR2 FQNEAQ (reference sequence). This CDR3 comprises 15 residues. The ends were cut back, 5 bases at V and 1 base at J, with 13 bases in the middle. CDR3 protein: CASSQRGGRTDTQYF. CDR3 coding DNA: TGTGCCAGCAGCCAGAGGGGGGGGCGCACAGATACGCAGTATTTT.

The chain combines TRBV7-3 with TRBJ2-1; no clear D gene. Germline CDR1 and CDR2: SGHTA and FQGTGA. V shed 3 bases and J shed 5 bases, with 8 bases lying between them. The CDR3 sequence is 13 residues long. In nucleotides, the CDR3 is TGTGCCAGCAGCTTGGCCCCCGACAATGAGCAGTTCTTC. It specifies CASSLAPDNEQFF.

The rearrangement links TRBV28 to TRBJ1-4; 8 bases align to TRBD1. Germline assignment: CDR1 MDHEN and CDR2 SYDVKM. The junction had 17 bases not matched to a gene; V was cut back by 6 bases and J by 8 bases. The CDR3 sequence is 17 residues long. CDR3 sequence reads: CASRTARSGTGKEKLFF. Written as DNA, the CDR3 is TGTGCCAGCAGAACAGCTCGCAGCGGGACAGGAAAAGAAAAACTGTTTTTT. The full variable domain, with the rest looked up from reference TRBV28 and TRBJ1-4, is DVKVTQSSRYLVKRTGEKVFLECVQDMDHENMFWYRQDPGLGLRLIYFSYDVKMKEKGDIPEGYSVSREKKERFSLILESASTNQTSMYLCASRTARSGTGKEKLFFGSGTQLSVL.

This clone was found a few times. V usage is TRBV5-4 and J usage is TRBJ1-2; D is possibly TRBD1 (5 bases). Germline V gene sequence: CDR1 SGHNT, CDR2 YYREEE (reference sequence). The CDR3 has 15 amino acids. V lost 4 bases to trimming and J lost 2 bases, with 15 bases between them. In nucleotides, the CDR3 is TGTGCCAGCAGCCCTAGCGTCTACAGGAACTATGGCTACACCTTC. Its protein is CASSPSVYRNYGYTF.

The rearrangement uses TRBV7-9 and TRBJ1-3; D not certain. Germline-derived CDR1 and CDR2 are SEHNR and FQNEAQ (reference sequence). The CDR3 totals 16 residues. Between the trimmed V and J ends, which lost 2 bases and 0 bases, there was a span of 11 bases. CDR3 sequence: CASSLNPGSSGNTIYF. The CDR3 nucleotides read TGTGCCAGCAGCTTAAATCCGGGGAGCTCTGGAAACACCATATATTTT.

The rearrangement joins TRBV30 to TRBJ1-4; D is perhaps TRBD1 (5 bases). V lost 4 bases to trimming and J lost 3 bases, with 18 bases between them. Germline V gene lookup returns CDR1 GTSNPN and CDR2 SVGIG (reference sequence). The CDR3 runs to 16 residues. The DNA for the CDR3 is TGTGCCTGGACTAGGGGCAGGGATATATCTAATGAAAAACTGTTTTTT. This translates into CAWTRGRDISNEKLFF.

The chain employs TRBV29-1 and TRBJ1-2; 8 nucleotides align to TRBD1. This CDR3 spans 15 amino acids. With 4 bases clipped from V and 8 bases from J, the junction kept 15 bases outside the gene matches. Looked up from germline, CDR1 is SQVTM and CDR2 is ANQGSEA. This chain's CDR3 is CSVVLRDRRAFGYTF. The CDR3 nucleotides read TGCAGCGTTGTTCTGAGGGACAGGCGAGCATTCGGCTACACCTTC.

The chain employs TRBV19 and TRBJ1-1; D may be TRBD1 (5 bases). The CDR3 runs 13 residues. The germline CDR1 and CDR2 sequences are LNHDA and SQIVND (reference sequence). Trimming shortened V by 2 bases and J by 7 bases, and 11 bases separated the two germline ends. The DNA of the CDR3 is TGTGCCAGTAGTATATTCGCCGGGGGTGAAGCTTTCTTT. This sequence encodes CASSIFAGGEAFF.

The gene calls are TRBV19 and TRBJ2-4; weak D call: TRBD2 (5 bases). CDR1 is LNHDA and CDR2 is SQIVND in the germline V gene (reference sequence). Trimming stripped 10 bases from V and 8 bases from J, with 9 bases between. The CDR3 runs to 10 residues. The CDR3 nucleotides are TGTGCCACGCTGGGAGACATTCAGTACTTC. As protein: CATLGDIQYF.

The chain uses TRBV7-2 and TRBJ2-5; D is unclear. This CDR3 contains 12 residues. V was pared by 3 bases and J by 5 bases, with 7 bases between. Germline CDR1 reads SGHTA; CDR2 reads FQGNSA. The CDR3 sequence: CASSFNRETQYF. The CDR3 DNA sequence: TGTGCCAGCAGCTTTAATCGGGAGACCCAGTACTTC. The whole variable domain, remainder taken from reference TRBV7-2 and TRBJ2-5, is GAGVSQSPSNKVTEKGKDVELRCDPISGHTALYWYRQSLGQGLEFLIYFQGNSAPDKSGLPSDRFSAERTGGSVSTLTIQRTQQEDSAVYLCASSFNRETQYFGPGTRLLVL.